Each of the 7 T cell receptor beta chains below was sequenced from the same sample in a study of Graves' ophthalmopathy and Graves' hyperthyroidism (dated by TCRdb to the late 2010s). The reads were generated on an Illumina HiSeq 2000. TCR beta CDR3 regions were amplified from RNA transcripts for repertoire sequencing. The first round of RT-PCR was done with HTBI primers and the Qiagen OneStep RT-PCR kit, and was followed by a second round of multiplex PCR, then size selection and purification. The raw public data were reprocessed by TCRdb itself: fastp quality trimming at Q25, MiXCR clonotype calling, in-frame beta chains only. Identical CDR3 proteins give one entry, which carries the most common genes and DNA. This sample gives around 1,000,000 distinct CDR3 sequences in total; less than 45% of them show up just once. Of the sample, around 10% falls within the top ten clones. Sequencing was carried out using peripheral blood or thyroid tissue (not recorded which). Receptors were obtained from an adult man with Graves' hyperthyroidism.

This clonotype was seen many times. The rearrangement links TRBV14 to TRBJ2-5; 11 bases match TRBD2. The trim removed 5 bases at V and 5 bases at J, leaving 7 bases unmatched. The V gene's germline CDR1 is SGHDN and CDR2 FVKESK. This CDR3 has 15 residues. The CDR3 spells CASSDRLAGRETQYF. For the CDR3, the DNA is TGTGCCAGCAGCGATCGACTAGCGGGAAGGGAGACCCAGTACTTC.

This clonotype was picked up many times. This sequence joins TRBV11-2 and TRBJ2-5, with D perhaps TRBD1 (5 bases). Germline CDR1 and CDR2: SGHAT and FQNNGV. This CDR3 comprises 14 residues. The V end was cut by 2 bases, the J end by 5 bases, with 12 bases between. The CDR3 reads CASSLFQGEETQYF. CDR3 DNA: TGTGCCAGCAGCTTATTCCAGGGTGAGGAGACCCAGTACTTC.

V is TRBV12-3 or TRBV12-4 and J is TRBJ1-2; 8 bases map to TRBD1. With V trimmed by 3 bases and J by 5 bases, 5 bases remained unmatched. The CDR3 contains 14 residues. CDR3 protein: CASSFGQGRYGYTF. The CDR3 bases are TGTGCCAGCAGTTTCGGACAGGGTCGGTATGGCTACACCTTC.

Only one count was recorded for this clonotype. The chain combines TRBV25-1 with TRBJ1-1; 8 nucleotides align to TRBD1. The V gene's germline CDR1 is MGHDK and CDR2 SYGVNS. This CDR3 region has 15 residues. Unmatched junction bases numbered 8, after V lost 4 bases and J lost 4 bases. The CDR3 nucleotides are TGTGCCAGCAGTGGAGACCAGGGGGCGACCACTGAAGCTTTCTTT. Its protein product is CASSGDQGATTEAFF.

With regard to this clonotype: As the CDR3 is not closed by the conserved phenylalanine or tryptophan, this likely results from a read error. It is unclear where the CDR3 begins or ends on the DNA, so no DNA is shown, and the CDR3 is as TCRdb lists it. The CDR3 sequence: CATSDLRL. The chain has TRBV24-1 and TRBJ1-1. Germline CDR1 KGHDR, CDR2 SFDVKD. The CDR3 contains 8 residues when both ends are counted.

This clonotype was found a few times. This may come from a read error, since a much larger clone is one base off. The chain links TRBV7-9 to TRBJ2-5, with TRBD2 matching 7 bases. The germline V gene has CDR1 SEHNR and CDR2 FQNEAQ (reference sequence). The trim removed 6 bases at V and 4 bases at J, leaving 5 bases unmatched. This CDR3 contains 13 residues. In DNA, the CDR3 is TGTGCCAGCAGGAGCGGGACCCGAGAGACCCAGTACTTC. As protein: CASRSGTRETQYF.

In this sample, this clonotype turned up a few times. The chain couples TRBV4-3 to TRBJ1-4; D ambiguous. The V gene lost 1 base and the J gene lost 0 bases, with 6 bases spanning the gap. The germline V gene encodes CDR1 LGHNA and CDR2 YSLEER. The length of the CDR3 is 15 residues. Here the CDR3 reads CASSQVVATNEKLFF. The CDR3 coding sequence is TGCGCCAGCAGCCAAGTTGTTGCAACTAATGAAAAACTGTTTTTT.